One and the same sample provided the 5 T cell receptor beta chains below, sequenced in a study of CD8+ T cells in alopecia areata. Treatment noted: oral pan-JAK inhibitor, 5-10 mg twice daily. Extraction and reverse transcription of RNA yielded cDNA as the sequencing template. The assay was immunoSEQ multiplex PCR, and TCRdb's table has in-frame clones only and misses some. Of 200,000 or so clones detected, roughly 64% appear once; the ten largest clones hold under 7%. Sample: CD4+ T cells sorted from blood, taken at week 24, from a patient treated with tofacitinib. These receptors were obtained from a human donor with alopecia areata.

This clone showed up just a few times. The chain is built from TRBV5-6 and TRBJ2-2; either TRBD1 or TRBD2 may fit D (5 bases each). In germline, CDR1 is SGHDT, CDR2 YYEEEE. V lost 2 bases, J lost 5 bases, and 13 bases lay in between. The CDR3 runs to 15 residues. DNA for the CDR3: TGTGCCAGCAGCTTCGATTTGGGGGAGACCGGGGAGCTGTTTTTT. Encoded protein: CASSFDLGETGELFF. Full variable domain (missing parts from reference TRBV5-6 and TRBJ2-2): DAGVTQSPTHLIKTRGQQVTLRCSPKSGHDTVSWYQQALGQGPQFIFQYYEEEERQRGNFPDRFSGHQFPNYSSELNVNALLLGDSALYLCASSFDLGETGELFFGEGSRLTVL.

This clone came up once. The CDR3 loop is CASSLPDRDEQYF. For the CDR3, the DNA is TGTGCCAGCAGCTTGCCCGACAGGGACGAGCAGTACTTC. V gene TRBV5-4 combines with J gene TRBJ2-7, with 7 bases fitting TRBD1. The J segment lost 5 bases and the V segment lost 1 base, leaving 3 bases of the junction unmatched. Germline assignment: CDR1 SGHNT and CDR2 YYREEE (reference sequence). CDR3 length: 13 residues.

The rearrangement links TRBV2 to TRBJ2-1, with D hard to call. Deletions cut 4 bases from V and 10 bases from J, with 14 bases between. This CDR3 contains 13 residues. Germline assignment: CDR1 SNHLY and CDR2 FYNNEI. This CDR3 reads CASSGLSSHEQFF. For the CDR3, the DNA is TGTGCCAGCAGTGGTCTTTCAAGCCACGAGCAGTTCTTC.

This clone occurred a few times. CDR3 loop: CASSLGTSTGELFF. In DNA, the CDR3 is TGTGCCAGCAGCTTAGGAACATCAACCGGGGAGCTGTTTTTT. The chain carries TRBV11-1 and TRBJ2-2, with unresolved D. Trimming shortened V by 1 base and J by 5 bases, and 8 bases separated the two germline ends. Germline V gene lookup returns CDR1 SGHAT and CDR2 FQDESV (reference sequence). There are 14 residues in the CDR3.

This rearrangement joins TRBV28 to TRBJ2-7, with 9 bases matching TRBD2. Germline CDR1 and CDR2: MDHEN and SYDVKM. CDR3 length: 15 amino acids. Trimming took 7 bases from V and 5 from J; bases not matched to a gene: 12. The CDR3 sequence: CASTPGRLAGHEQYF. The CDR3 nucleotides are TGTGCCAGCACCCCTGGTCGGCTAGCGGGGCACGAGCAGTACTTC.